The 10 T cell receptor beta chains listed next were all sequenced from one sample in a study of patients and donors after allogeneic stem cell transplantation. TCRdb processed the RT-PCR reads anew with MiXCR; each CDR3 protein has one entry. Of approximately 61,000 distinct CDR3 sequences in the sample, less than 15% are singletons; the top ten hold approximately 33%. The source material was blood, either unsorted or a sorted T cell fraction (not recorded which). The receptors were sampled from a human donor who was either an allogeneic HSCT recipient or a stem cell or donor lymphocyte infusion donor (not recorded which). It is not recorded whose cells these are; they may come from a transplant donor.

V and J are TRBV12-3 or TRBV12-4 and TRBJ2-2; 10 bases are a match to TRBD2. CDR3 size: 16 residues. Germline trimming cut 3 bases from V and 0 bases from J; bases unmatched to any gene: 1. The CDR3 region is CASSLGLASNTGELFF. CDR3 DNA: TGTGCCAGCAGTTTGGGACTAGCGTCGAACACCGGGGAGCTGTTTTTT.

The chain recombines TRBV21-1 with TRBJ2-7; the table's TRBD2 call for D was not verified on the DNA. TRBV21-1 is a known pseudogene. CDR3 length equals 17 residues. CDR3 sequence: CASSKVEGKTPSYEQYF. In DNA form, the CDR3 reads TGTGCCAGCAGCAAAGTGGAGGGAAAGACACCCTCCTACGAGCAGTACTTC.

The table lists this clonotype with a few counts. This CDR3 is CASSLWGRWRESTDTQYF. The CDR3 nucleotides read TGCGCCAGCAGCTTATGGGGGCGGTGGCGGGAAAGCACAGATACGCAGTATTTT. The chain combines TRBV5-1 with TRBJ2-3; D may match TRBD1 or TRBD2 (6 bases each). Trimming took 2 bases from V and 0 from J, leaving 19 bases between them. The CDR3 consists of 18 residues. Germline CDR1 reads SGHRS; CDR2 reads YFSETQ.

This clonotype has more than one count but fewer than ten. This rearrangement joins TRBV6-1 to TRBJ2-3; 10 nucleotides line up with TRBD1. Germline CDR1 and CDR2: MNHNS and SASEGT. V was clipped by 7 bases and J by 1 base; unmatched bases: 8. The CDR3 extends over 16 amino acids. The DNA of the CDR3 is TGTGCCAGCAAAAGCCCCGGGACAGGGGGCACAGATACGCAGTATTTT. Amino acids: CASKSPGTGGTDTQYF.

CDR3 sequence reads: CASSLQHPKNTEAFF. DNA of the CDR3: TGTGCCAGCAGTTTACAACACCCAAAAAACACTGAAGCTTTCTTT. The genes are TRBV27 and TRBJ1-1, with no clear D. Trimming took 2 bases from V and 2 from J, leaving 12 bases between them. The CDR3 spans 15 residues. Per germline, CDR1 MNHEY and CDR2 SMNVEV (reference sequence).

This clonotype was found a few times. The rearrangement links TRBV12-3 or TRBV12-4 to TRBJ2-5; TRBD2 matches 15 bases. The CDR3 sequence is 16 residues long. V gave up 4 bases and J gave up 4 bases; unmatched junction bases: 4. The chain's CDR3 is CASSSRGLAGGETQYF. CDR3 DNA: TGTGCCAGCAGTTCCCGGGGACTAGCGGGAGGAGAGACCCAGTACTTC.

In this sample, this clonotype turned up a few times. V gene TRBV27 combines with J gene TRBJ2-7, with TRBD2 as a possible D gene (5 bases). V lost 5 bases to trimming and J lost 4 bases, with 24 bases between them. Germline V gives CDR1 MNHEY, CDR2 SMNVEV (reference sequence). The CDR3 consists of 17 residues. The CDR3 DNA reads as TGTGCCAGCAGTCCCGTAGAAGGAGTCGGGGTAGGTTACGAGCAGTACTTC. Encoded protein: CASSPVEGVGVGYEQYF.

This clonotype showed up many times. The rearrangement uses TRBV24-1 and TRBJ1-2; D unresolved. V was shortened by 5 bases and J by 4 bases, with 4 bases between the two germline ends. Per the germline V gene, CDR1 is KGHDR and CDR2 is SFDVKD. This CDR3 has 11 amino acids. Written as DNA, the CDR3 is TGTGCCACCAGTGCTATCTATGGCTACACCTTC. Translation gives CATSAIYGYTF.

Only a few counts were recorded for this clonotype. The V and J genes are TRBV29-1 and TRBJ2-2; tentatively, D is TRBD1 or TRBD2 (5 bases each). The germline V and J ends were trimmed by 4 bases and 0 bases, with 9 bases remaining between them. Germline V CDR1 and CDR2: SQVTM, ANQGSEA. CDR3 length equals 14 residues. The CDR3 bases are TGCAGCGTTGTTCGGGGCGCGAACACCGGGGAGCTGTTTTTT. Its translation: CSVVRGANTGELFF.

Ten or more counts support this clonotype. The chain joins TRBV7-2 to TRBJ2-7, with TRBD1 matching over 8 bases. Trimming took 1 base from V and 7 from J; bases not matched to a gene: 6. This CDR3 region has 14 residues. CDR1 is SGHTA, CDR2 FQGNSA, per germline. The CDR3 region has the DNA TGTGCCAGCAGCTTAGGGACAGGGACTGGGGAGCAGTACTTC. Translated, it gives CASSLGTGTGEQYF.